Presented here are 8 T cell receptor beta chains from one specimen sequenced in a study of blood T cell repertoires in COVID-19. Sequencing used immunoSEQ multiplex PCR; TCRdb keeps in-frame clones, though not all of them. Of 200,000 to 300,000 clones listed, approximately 89% are singletons. Material for sequencing was peripheral blood. The receptors were gathered from a man in his forties who had recovered from COVID-19.

V gene TRBV19 combines with J gene TRBJ2-1, with 10 positions matching TRBD2. After removal of 3 bases from V and 6 bases from J, the junction contained 8 bases not matched to a gene. Germline V gene sequence: CDR1 LNHDA, CDR2 SQIVND (reference sequence). The CDR3 spans 16 residues. Written as DNA, the CDR3 is TGTGCCAGTAGTATTCGGCTAGCGGGAGTAATCAATGAGCAGTTCTTC. Its translation is CASSIRLAGVINEQFF.

This clone was found a few times. V is TRBV5-4 and J is TRBJ1-6, with D possibly being TRBD1 (5 bases). V was pared by 4 bases and J by 0 bases, with 11 bases between. The germline V gene encodes CDR1 SGHNT and CDR2 YYREEE (reference sequence). The CDR3 is 16 amino acids. In DNA form, the CDR3 reads TGTGCCAGCAGCGACTGGACAAGCTCCTATAATTCACCCCTCCACTTT. Translation gives CASSDWTSSYNSPLHF.

This rearrangement joins TRBV5-1 to TRBJ1-2; a weak D match, TRBD1 (5 bases). CDR1 is SGHRS and CDR2 is YFSETQ in the germline V gene. This CDR3 region has 13 residues. Trimming shortened V by 0 bases and J by 4 bases, and 7 bases separated the two germline ends. CDR3 nucleotide sequence: TGCGCCAGCAGCTTGGTCGGGGGCTATGGCTACACCTTC. This gives the protein CASSLVGGYGYTF.

The J gene is TRBJ2-1, the V gene TRBV7-6; 8 bases line up with TRBD2. The germline V gene has CDR1 SGHVS and CDR2 FNYEAQ. The trim removed 3 bases at V and 8 bases at J, leaving 6 bases unmatched. CDR3 length: 14 residues. The CDR3 reads CASSFRGGFDEQFF. The CDR3 nucleotides are TGTGCCAGCAGCTTTCGCGGGGGGTTCGATGAGCAGTTCTTC.

This chain joins TRBV19 and TRBJ1-1; 12 bases align to TRBD1. The germline V gene encodes CDR1 LNHDA and CDR2 SQIVND (reference sequence). V was pared by 5 bases and J by 10 bases, with 11 bases of the junction left unmatched. The CDR3 extends over 15 amino acids. CDR3 in amino acids: CASSHGGTGGGGAFF. CDR3 nucleotides: TGTGCCAGTAGTCACGGGGGGACAGGGGGCGGAGGAGCTTTCTTT.

This chain joins TRBV14 and TRBJ2-1; TRBD2 might be the D (6 bases). V lost 5 bases to trimming and J lost 4 bases, with 15 bases between them. The CDR3 contains 15 residues. The V gene's germline CDR1 is SGHDN and CDR2 FVKESK. The CDR3 DNA follows: TGTGCCAGCAGCGTCGGGAGATCGGGTTACAATGAGCAGTTCTTC. Translating gives CASSVGRSGYNEQFF.

The V gene is TRBV27, the J gene TRBJ1-6, with TRBD1 as a possible D gene (5 bases). V lost 8 bases to trimming and J lost 2 bases, with 16 bases between them. The germline gives CDR1 MNHEY, CDR2 SMNVEV (reference sequence). CDR3 length: 16 amino acids. CDR3: CASLPNDSTYNSPLHF. The CDR3 region has the DNA TGTGCCAGCCTTCCAAACGACAGTACCTATAATTCACCCCTCCACTTT.

As regards this clone: The same CDR3 can be traced to other DNA sequences in this sample. The chain is built from TRBV9 and TRBJ1-5; 7 bases map to TRBD1. Germline V gene lookup returns CDR1 SGDLS and CDR2 YYNGEE. This CDR3 region has 14 residues. Trimming removed 2 bases from V and 1 base from J; junction bases left unmatched: 0. CDR3: CASSVGQSNQPQHF. The CDR3 DNA follows: TGTGCCAGCAGCGTGGGACAGAGCAATCAGCCCCAGCATTTT.